These 14 T cell receptor beta chains share one sample of origin, sequenced in a study of T cells in Graves' hyperthyroidism and ophthalmopathy. Regions amplified from RNA transcripts were the TCR beta CDR3 regions. HTBI primers drove first-round RT-PCR of the TCR CDR3. TCRdb independently ran MiXCR on the multiplex PCR reads; one entry per CDR3 protein. The table lists about 320,000 distinct CDR3 sequences, 16% of them singletons. The specimen sequenced was blood. These receptors came from a man in his thirties or forties with Graves' hyperthyroidism.

This clonotype was found a few times. The J gene is TRBJ1-1, the V gene TRBV5-1; D is perhaps TRBD1 (5 bases). The germline V gene has CDR1 SGHRS and CDR2 YFSETQ. V was cut by 6 bases and J by 6 bases, with 9 bases left in between. The CDR3 has 11 residues. The DNA for the CDR3 is TGCGCCAGCAAAAGGGGCCCTGAAGCTTTCTTT. The encoded protein is CASKRGPEAFF.

The chain recombines TRBV28 with TRBJ1-2; 7 nucleotides agree with TRBD1. Per germline, CDR1 MDHEN and CDR2 SYDVKM. The CDR3 spans 15 residues. V was clipped by 5 bases and J by 4 bases; unmatched bases: 10. The CDR3 DNA reads as TGTGCCAGCAGTACCGGCGGCAGGGGGACCTATGGCTACACCTTC. Translating it yields CASSTGGRGTYGYTF.

This clonotype came up a few times. This chain joins TRBV24-1 and TRBJ2-7, with D hard to call. The CDR3 sequence is 13 residues long. Between the trimmed V and J ends, which lost 5 bases and 0 bases, there was a span of 7 bases. Germline assignment: CDR1 KGHDR and CDR2 SFDVKD. The CDR3 DNA sequence: TGTGCCACCAGTGGAGACGCCTCCTACGAGCAGTACTTC. It translates to CATSGDASYEQYF.

The chain recombines TRBV6-1 with TRBJ1-6, with unresolved D. CDR3 size: 16 residues. V was clipped by 6 bases and J by 0 bases, with 12 bases between them. Germline V CDR1 and CDR2: MNHNS, SASEGT. The chain's CDR3 is CASRPKPSSYNSPLHF. CDR3 in DNA: TGTGCCAGCAGACCAAAACCAAGCTCCTATAATTCACCCCTCCACTTT.

This clonotype was seen ten or more times. V and J are TRBV28 and TRBJ2-1; 16 bases are a match to TRBD2. With 5 bases clipped from V and 0 bases from J, the junction kept 4 bases outside the gene matches. The CDR3 spans 18 residues. Looked up from germline, CDR1 is MDHEN and CDR2 is SYDVKM. The CDR3 loop reads CASSEGLAGGSSYNEQFF. CDR3 nucleotide sequence: TGTGCCAGCAGTGAGGGACTAGCGGGAGGGAGCTCCTACAATGAGCAGTTCTTC. The variable domain in full, completed from reference TRBV28 and TRBJ2-1, reads DVKVTQSSRYLVKRTGEKVFLECVQDMDHENMFWYRQDPGLGLRLIYFSYDVKMKEKGDIPEGYSVSREKKERFSLILESASTNQTSMYLCASSEGLAGGSSYNEQFFGPGTRLTVL.

The chain uses TRBV12-3 or TRBV12-4 and TRBJ1-5; D is ambiguous. The CDR3 is made up of 13 amino acids. Trimming left V 0 bases short and J 11 bases short, with 11 bases between. CDR3 amino acids: CASSLAGSEAQHF. The CDR3 DNA is TGTGCCAGCAGTTTAGCAGGGTCGGAGGCCCAGCATTTT.

The chain uses TRBV7-9 and TRBJ2-2; unclear D gene. The CDR3 consists of 15 residues. The V gene lost 3 bases and the J gene lost 4 bases, with 12 bases spanning the gap. Per germline, CDR1 SEHNR and CDR2 FQNEAQ (reference sequence). The CDR3 DNA sequence: TGTGCCAGCAGCTTGAGAGTAATCGGCACCGGGGAGCTGTTTTTT. This gives the protein CASSLRVIGTGELFF.

This clonotype was detected a few times. This chain links TRBV19 with TRBJ1-4; D possibly corresponds to TRBD1 (6 bases). The CDR3 extends over 14 amino acids. From germline, CDR1 is LNHDA and CDR2 SQIVND (reference sequence). V shed 10 bases and J shed 10 bases, with 22 bases lying between them. CDR3 coding DNA: TGTGCCACCCAACCACACAGGGTCAGCGGAAAACTGTTTTTT. Residues: CATQPHRVSGKLFF.

The chain employs TRBV12-3 or TRBV12-4 and TRBJ1-5; no reliable D call. V gave up 4 bases and J gave up 7 bases, with 14 bases separating them. The CDR3 runs to 14 residues. The CDR3 region is CASSSDPLGQPQHF. The CDR3 nucleotides are TGTGCCAGCAGTTCCGACCCCTTAGGGCAGCCCCAGCATTTT.

This clonotype showed up many times. J is TRBJ2-3 and V is TRBV11-2; TRBD2 might be the D (5 bases). Germline V gene lookup returns CDR1 SGHAT and CDR2 FQNNGV. Trimming removed 3 bases at V and 0 bases at J, with 10 bases between. CDR3 length: 15 amino acids. The CDR3 nucleotides are TGTGCCAGCAGCTTCGGGGAGAAAAGCACAGATACGCAGTATTTT. The encoded protein is CASSFGEKSTDTQYF.

There are many counts of this clonotype. The chain combines TRBV5-1 with TRBJ2-5; possibly TRBD2 for D (6 bases). Germline V gives CDR1 SGHRS, CDR2 YFSETQ. This CDR3 is 14 amino acids long. Trimming cost V 4 bases and J 5 bases, with 15 bases left between them. CDR3 DNA sequence: TGCGCCAGCAGCCCGGGCGGGACTCGCGAGACCCAGTACTTC. It codes for CASSPGGTRETQYF.

This chain joins TRBV4-2 and TRBJ2-1; 8 positions agree with TRBD2. The CDR3 spans 19 residues. Germline V gives CDR1 LGHNA, CDR2 YNFKEQ. The V gene end was trimmed by 1 base and the J gene end by 0 bases; junction bases not matched to a gene: 11. The CDR3 is CASSQVALADVSSYNEQFF. The CDR3 DNA follows: TGTGCCAGCAGCCAAGTGGCACTAGCGGACGTGAGCTCCTACAATGAGCAGTTCTTC.

V and J are TRBV7-2 and TRBJ2-1, with D perhaps TRBD1 (6 bases). The CDR3 consists of 16 residues. The V end lost 5 bases, the J end lost 6 bases, and 20 bases lay between the germline ends. The V gene's germline CDR1 is SGHTA and CDR2 FQGNSA. CDR3 bases: TGTGCCAGCAGCCCCCTAGTTGGGGGCCCCGGCAATGAGCAGTTCTTC. This sequence encodes CASSPLVGGPGNEQFF.

The chain has TRBV27 and TRBJ2-2; weak D call: TRBD2 (6 bases). The CDR3 is made up of 14 amino acids. Per germline, CDR1 MNHEY and CDR2 SMNVEV (reference sequence). Trimming removed 9 bases at V and 0 bases at J, with 11 bases between. The CDR3 reads CASYGGTNTGELFF. The CDR3 coding sequence is TGTGCCAGTTACGGGGGAACGAACACCGGGGAGCTGTTTTTT.